The 4 T cell receptor beta chains reported below all come from one sample, sequenced in a study of blood T cell repertoires in COVID-19. Data came from immunoSEQ multiplex PCR; TCRdb stores just in-frame clones and leaves some out. The repertoire holds hundreds of thousands of clones, with 87% as singletons. Sample: peripheral blood. These receptors were collected from a woman between 50 and 59 years old with COVID-19, enrolled during active disease.

The chain employs TRBV6-5 and TRBJ2-7; 11 bases agree with TRBD2. The junction had 6 bases not matched to a gene; V was cut back by 5 bases and J by 3 bases. This CDR3 has 15 amino acids. Germline loops: CDR1 MNHEY, CDR2 SVGAGI. The CDR3 here is CASSTGLAGLYEQYF. The CDR3 region has the DNA TGTGCCAGCAGTACTGGACTAGCGGGTCTCTACGAGCAGTACTTC.

The V call is TRBV29-1, the J call TRBJ2-7; 8 nucleotides align to TRBD1. Looked up from germline, CDR1 is SQVTM and CDR2 is ANQGSEA. V shed 7 bases and J 0 bases; nucleotides not matched to a gene: 5. CDR3 length: 13 amino acids. This chain's CDR3 is CSAGTGVSYEQYF. In nucleotides, the CDR3 is TGCAGCGCTGGGACAGGAGTCTCCTACGAGCAGTACTTC.

The chain employs TRBV7-9 and TRBJ2-7, with a weak D call TRBD2 (5 bases). Germline V CDR1 and CDR2: SEHNR, FQNEAQ (reference sequence). V lost 5 bases, J lost 4 bases, and 6 bases lay in between. CDR3 length: 11 amino acids. The CDR3 DNA reads as TGTGCCAGCAGCCGAGGGTACGAGCAGTACTTC. The encoded protein is CASSRGYEQYF. The entire variable domain, with the rest obtained from reference TRBV7-9 and TRBJ2-7, is as follows: DTGVSQNPRHKITKRGQNVTFRCDPISEHNRLYWYRQTLGQGPEFLTYFQNEAQLEKSRLLSDRFSAERPKGSFSTLEIQRTEQGDSAMYLCASSRGYEQYFGPGTRLTVT.

This chain connects TRBV5-1 to TRBJ2-5, with a possible D match to TRBD2 (5 bases). CDR1 is SGHRS and CDR2 is YFSETQ in the germline V gene. This CDR3 is 14 amino acids long. V lost 0 bases to trimming and J lost 2 bases, with 8 bases between them. The CDR3 DNA sequence: TGCGCCAGCAGCTTGGATCGGGGACAAGAGACCCAGTACTTC. Its protein is CASSLDRGQETQYF.